This passage covers 24 T cell receptor beta chains from one sample sequenced in a study of a mutant IDH1 vaccine in newly diagnosed glioma. Sequencing used immunoSEQ multiplex PCR; TCRdb keeps in-frame clones, though not all of them. Of about 29,000 clones listed, about three quarters are singletons. These receptors have no identified antigens. Stated time point: week 35, safety follow-up. It was 300 ug of mutant IDH1 20-mer peptide that made up each vaccine dose, given with topical imiquimod. The sample consisted of PBMCs, taken from a glioma patient whose treatment included an IDH1 peptide vaccine. Every receptor here comes from a man aged 45-60 years with glioma.

The V call is TRBV19, the J call TRBJ2-7; 9 bases align to TRBD1. Germline-derived CDR1 and CDR2 are LNHDA and SQIVND (reference sequence). CDR3 length: 14 amino acids. V trimming: 9 bases; J trimming: 6 bases; junction bases outside the gene matches: 12. Written as DNA, the CDR3 is TGTGCCAGCCGGCGGGGACAGGGATCCCTCGAGCAGTACTTC. It translates to CASRRGQGSLEQYF. The full variable domain, completed using reference TRBV19 and TRBJ2-7, is DGGITQSPKYLFRKEGQNVTLSCEQNLNHDAMYWYRQDPGQGLRLIYYSQIVNDFQKGDIAEGYSVSREKKESFPLTVTSAQKNPTAFYLCASRRGQGSLEQYFGPGTRLTVT.

The genes are TRBV7-9 and TRBJ2-5; no definite D call. Germline CDR1 SEHNR, CDR2 FQNEAQ (reference sequence). The CDR3 consists of 11 residues. With 4 bases removed from V and 5 bases from J, the gap between germline ends came to 5 bases. The CDR3 spells CASSSRETQYF. CDR3 nucleotides: TGTGCCAGCAGCTCTAGGGAGACCCAGTACTTC.

J is TRBJ1-1 and V is TRBV10-3, with D possibly being TRBD1 (6 bases). This CDR3 has 13 amino acids. From germline, CDR1 is ENHRY and CDR2 SYGVKD. The ends were cut back, 10 bases at V and 8 bases at J, with 20 bases in the middle. The CDR3 DNA is TGTGCCACAGGTACAGGGAGAGCTCCAGAAGCTTTCTTT. Translation gives CATGTGRAPEAFF.

The CDR3: CASSSGGREAFF. The CDR3 DNA reads as TGTGCCAGCAGCTCAGGGGGCCGTGAAGCTTTCTTT. The genes are TRBV7-8 and TRBJ1-1; 8 nucleotides align to TRBD1. This CDR3 contains 12 residues. Trimming removed 4 bases from V and 7 bases from J; junction bases left unmatched: 2. CDR1 is SGHVS, CDR2 FQNEAQ, per germline. The full variable domain, with the rest looked up from reference TRBV7-8 and TRBJ1-1, is GAGVSQSPRYKVAKRGQDVALRCDPISGHVSLFWYQQALGQGPEFLTYFQNEAQLDKSGLPSDRFFAERPEGSVSTLKIQRTQQEDSAVYLCASSSGGREAFFGQGTRLTVV.

This chain joins TRBV2 and TRBJ2-3; TRBD1 matches 8 bases. This CDR3 has 15 amino acids. Germline assignment: CDR1 SNHLY and CDR2 FYNNEI. The CDR3 spells CAGRGFGQGTDTQYF. The DNA for the CDR3 is TGTGCGGGGCGGGGTTTTGGACAGGGTACAGATACGCAGTATTTT.

This sequence joins TRBV29-1 and TRBJ2-1; no clear D. Looked up from germline, CDR1 is SQVTM and CDR2 is ANQGSEA. This CDR3 has 13 amino acids. With 1 base removed from V and 3 bases from J, the gap between germline ends came to 7 bases. DNA for the CDR3: TGCAGCGTTGAAGTGGGAAACTACAATGAGCAGTTCTTC. Residues: CSVEVGNYNEQFF.

The chain combines TRBV19 with TRBJ1-5; 7 positions match TRBD1. Germline loops: CDR1 LNHDA, CDR2 SQIVND (reference sequence). The CDR3 spans 15 residues. V lost 3 bases to trimming and J lost 0 bases; unmatched junction nucleotides: 2. The DNA for the CDR3 is TGTGCCAGTAGTATGACAGGGTATAGCAATCAGCCCCAGCATTTT. This sequence encodes CASSMTGYSNQPQHF.

Only one count was recorded for this clone. The chain links TRBV5-1 to TRBJ2-2; possibly TRBD1 or TRBD2 for D (7 bases each). The CDR3 length is 14 residues. Between the trimmed V and J ends, which lost 5 bases and 5 bases, there was a span of 13 bases. CDR1 SGHRS and CDR2 YFSETQ come from the germline V gene. In DNA form, the CDR3 reads TGCGCCAGCAGTCGACAGGGAGGGACCGGGGAGCTGTTTTTT. It specifies CASSRQGGTGELFF.

The chain uses TRBV28 and TRBJ2-5; no clear D gene. The CDR3 is 14 residues long. The germline V gene has CDR1 MDHEN and CDR2 SYDVKM. Trimming shortened V by 3 bases and J by 1 base, and 9 bases separated the two germline ends. The CDR3 DNA reads TGTGCCAGCAGTTTTCTAACCAGCCAAGAGACCCAGTACTTC. It is translated as CASSFLTSQETQYF.

This sequence joins TRBV15 and TRBJ2-3; D gene ambiguous. Trimming shortened V by 4 bases and J by 2 bases, and 10 bases separated the two germline ends. The CDR3 spans 14 residues. Germline values: CDR1 LNHNV, CDR2 YYDKDF (reference sequence). The CDR3 region is CATSIGETTDTQYF. DNA for the CDR3: TGTGCCACCAGCATCGGAGAGACCACAGATACGCAGTATTTT.

This chain connects TRBV30 to TRBJ2-4; D is unresolved. This CDR3 contains 12 residues. Trimming removed 4 bases from V and 3 bases from J, with 7 bases in between. Germline CDR1 and CDR2: GTSNPN and SVGIG (reference sequence). The CDR3 DNA sequence: TGTGCCTGGAATTTAGGCAAAAACATTCAGTACTTC. It is translated as CAWNLGKNIQYF.

The V gene is TRBV28, the J gene TRBJ2-7; 8 bases line up with TRBD1. With V trimmed by 10 bases and J by 5 bases, 10 bases remained unmatched. There are 13 residues in the CDR3. Germline assignment: CDR1 MDHEN and CDR2 SYDVKM. Here the CDR3 reads CAILGQGTHEQYF. CDR3 sequence (DNA): TGTGCCATTCTAGGACAGGGAACCCACGAGCAGTACTTC.

To note about this clone: One end of the junction is discordant with germline, which a read error may explain. This chain links TRBV7-7 with TRBJ2-3; D might be TRBD2 (7 bases). This CDR3 comprises 14 residues. The germline CDR1 and CDR2 sequences are SSHAT and FNYEAQ (reference sequence). CDR3 DNA: TGTGCTAGCAGCCGGGGGGCTTACGGCGATACGCAGTATTTT. Encoded protein: CASSRGAYGDTQYF.

The J gene is TRBJ1-6, the V gene TRBV4-1; D call uncertain. V lost 1 base and J 2 bases, leaving 15 bases between the germline ends. The CDR3 runs to 18 residues. The germline CDR1 and CDR2 sequences are MGHRA and YSYEKL. Written as DNA, the CDR3 is TGCGCCAGCAGCCAAGGCCAGGCCTACCGGGCCTATAATTCACCCCTCCACTTT. Its translation is CASSQGQAYRAYNSPLHF.

The V call is TRBV6-4, the J call TRBJ2-2; 7 bases are shared with TRBD1. Germline V gives CDR1 MRHNA, CDR2 SNTAGT. This CDR3 spans 14 amino acids. Trimming at V came to 8 bases and at J to 1 base, leaving 4 bases not matched to a gene. The CDR3 sequence: CASRRTGNTGELFF. Here the CDR3 DNA reads TGTGCCAGCCGGAGGACAGGGAACACCGGGGAGCTGTTTTTT.

This chain joins TRBV7-8 and TRBJ2-7, with 7 bases fitting TRBD2. CDR1 is SGHVS and CDR2 is FQNEAQ in the germline V gene. This CDR3 contains 15 residues. V dropped 5 bases and J dropped 4; count of bases not matched to a gene: 11. CDR3 sequence: CASSLSYGRGYEQYF. The CDR3 region has the DNA TGTGCCAGCAGCCTCTCGTACGGGCGGGGGTACGAGCAGTACTTC.

The gene calls are TRBV2 and TRBJ2-1; weak D call: TRBD1 (6 bases). This CDR3 region has 15 residues. The V and J ends lost 4 bases and 2 bases respectively, with 12 bases between them. Germline CDR1 SNHLY, CDR2 FYNNEI. The CDR3 DNA sequence: TGTGCCAGCAGTGGAACAGGGAAGACCTACAATGAGCAGTTCTTC. It yields the protein CASSGTGKTYNEQFF.

This chain connects TRBV7-2 to TRBJ2-1; the match to TRBD2 covers 8 bases. Trimming cost V 1 base and J 7 bases; bases outside gene matches: 9. This CDR3 spans 16 amino acids. The germline V gene encodes CDR1 SGHTA and CDR2 FQGNSA. The CDR3 is CASSLEPATGGNEQFF. The CDR3 region has the DNA TGTGCCAGCAGCTTAGAGCCAGCAACGGGGGGGAATGAGCAGTTCTTC.

The chain couples TRBV19 to TRBJ2-5; 12 bases match TRBD2. CDR1 and CDR2 from the germline V gene are LNHDA and SQIVND (reference sequence). This CDR3 has 13 amino acids. The trim removed 8 bases at V and 5 bases at J, leaving 3 bases unmatched. The CDR3 loop is CASGLAGSETQYF. The CDR3 nucleotides read TGTGCCAGTGGACTAGCGGGATCGGAGACCCAGTACTTC.

This chain links TRBV7-9 with TRBJ2-1; TRBD2 matches at 12 bases. The CDR3 length is 15 residues. Losses at the gene ends were 8 bases for V and 10 bases for J; bases not matched to a gene: 12. Germline V lookup: CDR1 SEHNR, CDR2 FQNEAQ (reference sequence). CDR3 sequence (DNA): TGTGCCAGCCAACCCGGACTAGCGGGAAGTGGGGAGCAGTTCTTC. Translating gives CASQPGLAGSGEQFF. Using reference TRBV7-9 and TRBJ2-1 for the parts outside the CDR3, the full variable domain is DTGVSQNPRHKITKRGQNVTFRCDPISEHNRLYWYRQTLGQGPEFLTYFQNEAQLEKSRLLSDRFSAERPKGSFSTLEIQRTEQGDSAMYLCASQPGLAGSGEQFFGPGTRLTVL.

V is TRBV10-3 and J is TRBJ2-1, with 9 bases fitting TRBD1. The CDR3 spans 14 residues. From germline, CDR1 is ENHRY and CDR2 SYGVKD. V shed 7 bases, J shed 5 bases, and the junction held 6 bases outside the gene matches. The CDR3 protein is CAITWDRDNNEQFF. Here the CDR3 DNA reads TGTGCCATCACCTGGGACAGGGATAACAATGAGCAGTTCTTC.

The rearrangement uses TRBV2 and TRBJ2-1, with D hard to call. V lost 3 bases to trimming and J lost 1 base, with 13 bases between them. Germline CDR1 is SNHLY and CDR2 is FYNNEI. CDR3 size: 16 residues. As DNA, the CDR3 is TGTGCCAGCAGTGACCCGCTGGGGTCGTCCTACAATGAGCAGTTCTTC. This encodes CASSDPLGSSYNEQFF. The complete variable domain, with remaining parts taken from reference TRBV2 and TRBJ2-1, reads EPEVTQTPSHQVTQMGQEVILRCVPISNHLYFYWYRQILGQKVEFLVSFYNNEISEKSEIFDDQFSVERPDGSNFTLKIRSTKLEDSAMYFCASSDPLGSSYNEQFFGPGTRLTVL.

Only one count was recorded for this clone. The V call is TRBV5-1, the J call TRBJ2-1, with D possibly being TRBD2 (6 bases). Germline assignment: CDR1 SGHRS and CDR2 YFSETQ. Trimming removed 0 bases from V and 4 bases from J, with 11 bases in between. This CDR3 is 15 amino acids long. CDR3: CASSLGGVIYNEQFF. The CDR3 coding sequence is TGCGCCAGCAGCTTGGGGGGGGTAATATACAATGAGCAGTTCTTC.

The gene calls are TRBV6-1 and TRBJ1-1; tentatively, D is TRBD1 (5 bases). The CDR3 covers 15 residues. Trimming took off 11 bases at V and 1 base at J, with 20 bases between the two ends. Germline V CDR1 and CDR2: MNHNS, SASEGT. DNA of the CDR3: TGTGCCTCCTCCCCGAGTTACGACAGGAACACTGAAGCTTTCTTT. It is translated as CASSPSYDRNTEAFF.